The text below deals with one T cell receptor beta chain. Its antigen remains undetermined. Base qualities are not at hand, and no much larger clone is one base apart. Reading the label with the study, this specimen's time point is: about 28 days (+/-7) after the second vaccine dose. AZD1222 recipients given second doses at about 4 weeks or at about 12 weeks were pooled, since spike-specific TCR depth and breadth were not found to differ between the two schedules. The vaccinee samples were drawn from two UK trials, COV001 and COV002, one of which was a single-blind randomized controlled phase 2/3 trial testing AZD1222 (ChAdOx1 nCoV-19) in healthy adults. For TCRbeta chain sequencing, PBMC samples from trial participants were taken at day 0 and at day 28 after the second dose. This sample is part of a study of T cell responses to AZD1222 COVID-19 vaccine (dated by TCRdb to the early 2020s). Concerning the study at large: TCR sequencing was performed for over 230 trial participants, of whom about 200 were given two doses of AZD1222 and approximately 25 were given two doses of MenACWY control vaccine. Trial participants were enrolled into age subgroups of 18-55, 56-69 and 70-plus years, which contained approximately 150, 28 and 58 TCR-sequenced participants, respectively. The full study reports these points: Epitopes outside the regions mutated in the B.1.351 and B.1.1.7 variants were reportedly recognized by nearly half of the unique spike-specific TCRs. Because no day 14 peak-response samples were available, the repertoires could be characterized only after the peak T cell response. In the small 56-69-year group, the increase in depth fell short of significance, most likely because of low power. The vaccine-associated CD4 TCRs covered the entire spike protein, and the dominant responses fell in regions 160-218 and 743-854. Spike-specific TCR breadth and depth rose significantly after two AZD1222 doses compared with day 0 and with MenACWY recipients. Conclusions about previously exposed vaccinees were limited because only six AZD1222 recipients were SARS-CoV-2 seropositive at baseline. Participants were mostly white British, with more females than males. The authors suggested clonal diversity may have been underestimated.

Reading the germline V gene (reference sequence) gives CDR1 LGHDT and CDR2 YNNKEL. The CDR3 contains 18 residues, cysteine and phenylalanine counted. Just CDR3 DNA is preserved here, 54 bases in frame from base 1. Trimming takes 0 bases from V and 2 bases from J, and the germline ends sit 20 bases apart. The CDR3 regions of human TCRbeta chains were subjected to immunosequencing. Under the source paper's analysis protocol: TCRs in the repertoires were compared against a reference library of SARS-CoV-2-specific TCRs that had been generated with the MIRA antigen-specificity platform. Breadth was defined as the fraction of unique TCRs that were SARS-CoV-2-associated, and depth was defined as the fraction of total T cells that were SARS-CoV-2-associated. Using the MIRA data, each spike-specific TCR was mapped to the spike region that the TCR reacts to and placed in a CD4 or CD8 class. Log10-transformed breadth and depth values were compared by one-way ANOVA with Sidak's multiple comparisons tests. Sourced from immuneACCESS, this table was stored by TCRdb with only in-frame sequences that have V and J called. A share of the clones is absent; for the studies checked, an unresolved V gene accounts for under half, and the remainder has no known explanation. D and trimming come from the DNA, and the V and J calls and clone size come from that table. The sample contains over 110,000 clones, approximately 90% of them found a single time. The ten largest clones take up 9.3% of the sample.

The sequence was collected from an adult who received the AZD1222 COVID-19 vaccine. The V and J segments used are TRBV3-1 (or the pseudogene TRBV3-2) and TRBJ2-7; the D call could be TRBD1 or TRBD2, with each sharing 5 bases. This specimen consisted of peripheral blood, obtained 28 days after the second AZD1222 dose. CDR3 reads: CASSQDLPGRRAPYEQYF. The nucleotides are TGTGCCAGCAGCCAAGATTTACCGGGACGGCGGGCCCCCTACGAGCAGTACTTC.